One and the same sample provided the 8 T cell receptor beta chains below, sequenced in a study of cytomegalovirus exposure and HLA in healthy donors. The PCR was carried out with 60 Vbeta primers and 13 Jbeta primers. Profiling relied on immunoSEQ multiplex PCR, and the TCRdb table lists in-frame clones only, not all of them. Recorded for this sample: 45,000 to 55,000 clones. Source material: PBMCs. These receptors all stem from a male donor in good health and CMV-seropositive.

V and J are TRBV7-9 and TRBJ1-3, with D possibly TRBD1 on 5 matching bases. Per germline, CDR1 SEHNR and CDR2 FQNEAQ (reference sequence). The CDR3 is made up of 15 amino acids. Trimming removed 4 bases at V and 0 bases at J, with 10 bases between. The CDR3 protein is CASSSQELSGNTIYF. The DNA of the CDR3 is TGTGCCAGCAGCTCACAGGAACTCTCTGGAAACACCATATATTTT.

The J gene is TRBJ1-2, the V gene TRBV29-1; D is unclear. The CDR3 has 13 amino acids. Germline V gene data show CDR1 as SQVTM and CDR2 as ANQGSEA. Trimming took 4 bases from V and 8 from J, leaving 17 bases between them. CDR3 loop: CSVGPERPSGYTF. CDR3 DNA: TGCAGCGTTGGTCCGGAGCGCCCTAGCGGCTACACCTTC.

V is TRBV6-5 and J is TRBJ1-3; D is unresolved. V shed 8 bases and J shed 4 bases, with 6 bases lying between them. The germline V gene has CDR1 MNHEY and CDR2 SVGAGI. The CDR3 length is 11 residues. The CDR3 DNA sequence: TGTGCCAGCGGGCAAGGAAACACCATATATTTT. Translation: CASGQGNTIYF.

The chain employs TRBV5-1 and TRBJ2-5; perhaps TRBD2 as D (7 bases). Germline loops: CDR1 SGHRS, CDR2 YFSETQ. The CDR3 is made up of 16 amino acids. Trimming removed 0 bases from V and 1 base from J, with 13 bases in between. This CDR3 is CASSLARGGFQETQYF. DNA for the CDR3: TGCGCCAGCAGCTTGGCGAGGGGGGGGTTCCAAGAGACCCAGTACTTC.

V and J are TRBV11-2 and TRBJ2-1, with D tentatively TRBD1 (6 bases). The length of the CDR3 is 16 residues. In germline, CDR1 is SGHAT, CDR2 FQNNGV. The germline V and J ends were trimmed by 5 bases and 0 bases, with 14 bases remaining between them. The CDR3 sequence is CASSLVGAFSYNEQFF. The DNA for the CDR3 is TGTGCCAGCAGCCTAGTGGGGGCCTTCTCCTACAATGAGCAGTTCTTC.

CDR3 bases: TGTGCCAGCTACAGGGTCAGTGAGACCCAGTACTTC. It specifies CASYRVSETQYF. This chain joins TRBV5-6 and TRBJ2-5, with a possible D match to TRBD1 (6 bases). Germline V gene lookup returns CDR1 SGHDT and CDR2 YYEEEE. There are 12 residues in the CDR3. Trimming stripped 7 bases from V and 5 bases from J, with 12 bases between.

V and J are TRBV10-3 and TRBJ2-3; 7 positions agree with TRBD2. CDR3 length: 16 residues. CDR1 is ENHRY, CDR2 SYGVKD, per germline. V lost 2 bases and J lost 0; bases outside the gene matches: 5. The chain's CDR3 is CAISEPAGISTDTQYF. The CDR3 DNA follows: TGTGCCATCAGTGAGCCAGCGGGGATTAGCACAGATACGCAGTATTTT.

The CDR3 DNA sequence: TGTGCCAGCAGGGTAGCGGGGGGGCTGGTAGATACGCAGTATTTT. Residues: CASRVAGGLVDTQYF. The V gene is TRBV27, the J gene TRBJ2-3, with 11 positions matching TRBD2. Germline V lookup: CDR1 MNHEY, CDR2 SMNVEV (reference sequence). With V trimmed by 6 bases and J by 5 bases, 7 bases remained unmatched. This CDR3 is built from 15 residues.